These T cell receptor beta chains were read from a single sample in a study of blood T cell repertoires in COVID-19. Sequencing used immunoSEQ multiplex PCR; TCRdb keeps in-frame clones, though not all of them. The repertoire holds some 240,000 clones, with around 80% as singletons. The sequenced sample consisted of peripheral blood. All receptors come from a middle-aged woman who had recovered from COVID-19. The conserved cysteine and the conserved F or W are not part of the CDR3 here. A D gene is named only where the DNA matches it firmly.

j_call	v_call	d_call	cdr3_aa
TRBJ1-2	TRBV29-1	-	SVFSYGYT
TRBJ1-2	TRBV7-3	TRBD1	ASSLGQGPYGYT
TRBJ1-3	TRBV30	TRBD1	AWSTGRGGSSGNTIY
TRBJ2-2	TRBV7-2	-	ASRLASGELF
TRBJ2-2	TRBV18	TRBD1	ASSGQPNTGELF
TRBJ1-1	TRBV18	TRBD1	ASSPGTGLNTEAF
TRBJ2-3	TRBV4-3	-	ASSQVGGGGPQY
TRBJ2-2	TRBV5-1	-	ASSAQGGRNTGELF
TRBJ2-7	TRBV19	TRBD1	ASRLDRGSFVEQY
TRBJ2-3	TRBV12-5	-	ASASGETSTDTQY
TRBJ2-4	TRBV6-5	TRBD1	ASSRRDSGDNIQY
TRBJ1-5	TRBV6-6	-	ASSWGGSQPQH
TRBJ2-1	TRBV19	TRBD2	ASSIVQRGVNNEQF
TRBJ1-5	TRBV19	-	ASSPGGGRGQPQH
TRBJ1-5	TRBV28	-	ASSLALRGRGGYSNQPQH
TRBJ2-5	TRBV3-1/TRBV3-2	TRBD2	ASSQVAGGSETQY
TRBJ1-1	TRBV12-3/TRBV12-4	-	ASTFWAHPEAF
TRBJ1-3	TRBV18	-	ASSQSEGQGNTIY
TRBJ2-7	TRBV27	TRBD1	ASSLQLDRVNEQY
TRBJ1-2	TRBV3-1/TRBV3-2	-	ASSPRDSGGYT
TRBJ2-1	TRBV7-7	TRBD1	ASSLQTGGINEQF
TRBJ2-1	TRBV7-2	TRBD2	ASSPLGGAGVEQF
TRBJ1-6	TRBV6-6	-	ASSYSRTDSPLH